This T cell receptor beta chain is drawn from a study of cytotoxic CD8 clonotypes in ibrutinib-treated CLL. The V end lost 0 bases, the J end lost 7 bases, and 13 bases lay between the germline ends. Germline V CDR1 and CDR2: SGHAT, FQNNGV. This CDR3 is built from 14 residues. Only in-frame clones appear in the TCRdb table, and some are missing; sequencing was by immunoSEQ multiplex PCR. The profile shows fewer than 400,000 clones, roughly 67% of them singletons. The chain has TRBV11-2 and TRBJ2-7, with D possibly being TRBD2 (5 bases). The TCR sequence derives from a human donor with chronic lymphocytic leukemia. The source material was PBMCs, sampled after 36 months of ibrutinib treatment. This chain's CDR3 is CASSLDLLVAEQYF. CDR3 nucleotide sequence: TGTGCCAGCAGCTTAGACCTACTAGTGGCAGAGCAGTACTTC. The variable domain in full, completed from reference TRBV11-2 and TRBJ2-7, reads EAGVAQSPRYKIIEKRQSVAFWCNPISGHATLYWYQQILGQGPKLLIQFQNNGVVDDSQLPKDRFSAERLKGVDSTLKIQPAKLEDSAVYLCASSLDLLVAEQYFGPGTRLTVT.